A selection of T cell receptor beta chains follows, all from one sample in a study of blood T cell repertoires in COVID-19. The data were produced by immunoSEQ multiplex PCR, yet TCRdb's version contains in-frame clones alone and is incomplete. Found here are 75,000 to 85,000 clones, 80% to 90% of them singletons; the top ten hold about 5.3%. The sequencing input was peripheral blood. The receptor source for this set is a man aged 45-65 years with active COVID-19. The CDR3 runs from the conserved cysteine through the conserved F or W. A D gene is named only where the DNA matches it firmly. Clone sizes are given selectively: once, few, many, or a class where the clone is expanded.

abundance | d_gene | j_gene | v_gene | CDR3aa | CDR3nt
NA | TRBD2 | TRBJ2-7 | TRBV24-1 | CATSDRTSGIYEQYF | TGTGCCACCAGTGATAGGACTAGCGGGATTTACGAGCAGTACTTC
NA | NA | TRBJ2-1 | TRBV29-1 | CSARHGRANYNEQFF | TGCAGCGCTCGGCACGGCAGGGCCAACTACAATGAGCAGTTCTTC
NA | NA | TRBJ2-2 | TRBV7-9 | CASKSSVNTGELFF | TGTGCCAGCAAATCTAGCGTTAACACCGGGGAGCTGTTTTTT
NA | TRBD1 | TRBJ1-2 | TRBV28 | CASRRGPNYGYTF | TGTGCCAGCAGGAGGGGGCCTAACTATGGCTACACCTTC
NA | NA | TRBJ2-5 | TRBV5-8 | CASSTGLGAVSETQYF | TGTGCCAGCAGTACTGGGCTGGGGGCCGTCAGCGAGACCCAGTACTTC
NA | TRBD2 | TRBJ2-3 | TRBV28 | CAHQRGAASSTDTQYF | TGTGCCCACCAGCGGGGGGCAGCTTCTAGCACAGATACGCAGTATTTT
NA | NA | TRBJ1-2 | TRBV9 | CASTWATANYGYTF | TGTGCCAGCACATGGGCCACTGCTAACTATGGCTACACCTTC
once | TRBD1 | TRBJ2-2 | TRBV28 | CASSPGTANTGELFF | TGTGCCAGCAGTCCCGGGACAGCCAACACCGGGGAGCTGTTTTTT
NA | NA | TRBJ2-7 | TRBV27 | CASSPITLGTGRSYEQYF | TGTGCCAGCAGTCCGATTACGTTGGGGACTGGAAGAAGCTACGAGCAGTACTTC
NA | NA | TRBJ2-7 | TRBV29-1 | CSVQQGYSGREQYF | TGCAGCGTTCAACAGGGTTATTCGGGTCGCGAGCAGTACTTC
NA | NA | TRBJ2-1 | TRBV6-2/TRBV6-3 | CASSPPGRGLSYNEQFF | TGTGCCAGCAGCCCTCCGGGGCGGGGGCTTTCCTACAATGAGCAGTTCTTC
NA | NA | TRBJ2-2 | TRBV11-3 | CASSLRVRGAGELFF | TGTGCCAGCAGCTTACGGGTTAGGGGCGCCGGGGAGCTGTTTTTT
NA | NA | TRBJ1-1 | TRBV6-5 | CASSYSYMNTEAFF | TGTGCCAGCAGTTACTCTTACATGAACACTGAAGCTTTCTTT
NA | TRBD1 | TRBJ1-1 | TRBV14 | CASSLRTGGSAEAFF | TGTGCCAGCAGCCTAAGGACAGGGGGCTCCGCTGAAGCTTTCTTT
NA | TRBD1 | TRBJ2-7 | TRBV11-1 | CASKGVQGATGEQYF | TGTGCCAGCAAAGGAGTGCAGGGGGCGACTGGCGAGCAGTACTTC
NA | TRBD1 | TRBJ2-2 | TRBV7-6 | CASSLGGTAGELFF | TGTGCCAGCAGCTTAGGTGGGACAGCTGGGGAGCTGTTTTTT
NA | TRBD1 | TRBJ2-7 | TRBV5-1 | CASSSDRDRHEQYF | TGCGCCAGCAGCTCGGACAGGGATAGACACGAGCAGTACTTC